This entry features one T cell receptor (beta chain) sequence. The repertoire was sequenced with immunoSEQ multiplex PCR; TCRdb's copy has only in-frame clones and lacks some. The table has 2,500,000 or so clones, around 90% seen once. This sample was taken from a study of shared clonotypes between healthy human individuals. The sample taken for sequencing was naive CD4+ T cells sorted from blood. The subset is: CD45RA+ positively selected. This receptor was identified in a man aged 18 to 35 in good health.

In nucleotides, the CDR3 is TGTGCCAGTAGGGAAGCGGGGGGGCGAGGAGATACGCAGTATTTT. Protein product: CASREAGGRGDTQYF. The rearrangement uses TRBV19 and TRBJ2-3; 10 bases map to TRBD2. The length of the CDR3 is 15 residues. The V and J ends lost 6 bases and 5 bases, in that order; junction bases with no gene match: 8. The germline CDR1 and CDR2 sequences are LNHDA and SQIVND (reference sequence).